The next 11 T cell receptor beta chains were all read from a single sample in a study of T cell responses to AZD1222 COVID-19 vaccine. Data came from immunoSEQ multiplex PCR; TCRdb stores just in-frame clones and leaves some out. Here the sample spans tens of thousands of clones, roughly 89% being singletons. Source: peripheral blood, taken on day 0 of MenACWY control vaccination. Receptors originate from an adult in good health.

This chain uses TRBV5-1 with TRBJ2-3, with 9 nucleotides matching TRBD1. Germline V gene lookup returns CDR1 SGHRS and CDR2 YFSETQ. With V trimmed by 0 bases and J by 4 bases, 9 bases remained unmatched. The CDR3 is 17 residues long. DNA of the CDR3: TGCGCCAGCAGCTTGGGGGTGGGACAGGGTCCTTCAGATACGCAGTATTTT. Amino acid sequence: CASSLGVGQGPSDTQYF.

The chain carries TRBV7-2 and TRBJ2-5; TRBD2 might be the D (6 bases). From germline, CDR1 is SGHTA and CDR2 FQGNSA. The CDR3 has 15 amino acids. The ends were cut back, 2 bases at V and 5 bases at J, with 15 bases in the middle. CDR3 amino acids: CASSLIPTSSETQYF. CDR3 nucleotides: TGTGCCAGCAGCTTAATCCCCACTAGCTCTGAGACCCAGTACTTC.

CDR3 sequence reads: CASSLAGAGTQYF. The CDR3 nucleotides read TGTGCCAGCAGCTTGGCCGGGGCGGGGACCCAGTACTTC. The chain combines TRBV5-6 with TRBJ2-5, with D perhaps matching TRBD1 or TRBD2 (5 bases each). This CDR3 contains 13 residues. V was trimmed by 0 bases and J by 7 bases, leaving 10 bases between them. The germline gives CDR1 SGHDT, CDR2 YYEEEE.

The V and J genes are TRBV9 and TRBJ2-5; no reliable D call. This CDR3 comprises 14 residues. Germline lookup yields CDR1 SGDLS and CDR2 YYNGEE. V lost 6 bases, J lost 5 bases, and 17 bases lay in between. Here the CDR3 reads CASTSLVNRETQYF. The DNA for the CDR3 is TGTGCCAGCACCTCTTTAGTTAACCGTGAGACCCAGTACTTC.

The chain has TRBV7-9 and TRBJ2-4; D remains unclear. Germline values: CDR1 SEHNR, CDR2 FQNEAQ (reference sequence). This CDR3 has 14 residues. Trimming shortened V by 2 bases and J by 2 bases, and 7 bases separated the two germline ends. CDR3 in DNA: TGTGCCAGCAGCTTATCCGGGCCCAAAAACATTCAGTACTTC. This sequence encodes CASSLSGPKNIQYF.

The chain is built from TRBV9 and TRBJ1-3, with D unresolved. The CDR3 length is 14 residues. The V gene's germline CDR1 is SGDLS and CDR2 YYNGEE. V lost 4 bases and J 2 bases, leaving 10 bases between the germline ends. The DNA of the CDR3 is TGTGCCAGCAGCCCCCCCCGGACTGGAAACACCATATATTTT. This translates into CASSPPRTGNTIYF.

The V gene is TRBV19, the J gene TRBJ1-5, with a possible D match to TRBD1 (5 bases). The CDR3 runs to 16 residues. CDR1 is LNHDA, CDR2 SQIVND, per germline (reference sequence). Trimming removed 1 base from V and 4 bases from J, with 14 bases in between. CDR3 DNA sequence: TGTGCCAGTAGTATAGGTTGGACACGAGGGAATCAGCCCCAGCATTTT. As protein: CASSIGWTRGNQPQHF.

This chain joins TRBV7-3 and TRBJ2-1; no firm D call. CDR1 is SGHTA and CDR2 is FQGTGA in the germline V gene. This CDR3 has 15 residues. Trimming took off 5 bases at V and 0 bases at J, with 11 bases between the two ends. The CDR3 loop is CASSLLLSSYNEQFF. The CDR3 DNA sequence: TGTGCCAGCAGCCTCCTACTGAGCTCCTACAATGAGCAGTTCTTC.

The V gene is TRBV5-1, the J gene TRBJ2-7, with a possible D match to TRBD2 (5 bases). Trimming took 4 bases from V and 6 from J, leaving 17 bases between them. CDR1 is SGHRS and CDR2 is YFSETQ in the germline V gene. The CDR3 length is 14 residues. In DNA form, the CDR3 reads TGCGCCAGCAGCGGTCCCTCGCAAGGAGGCGAGCAGTACTTC. It codes for CASSGPSQGGEQYF.

This chain joins TRBV18 and TRBJ1-3; D gene uncertain. There are 15 residues in the CDR3. The V and J ends lost 3 bases and 0 bases respectively, with 9 bases between them. CDR1 KGHSH and CDR2 LQKENI come from the germline V gene. The CDR3 bases are TGTGCCAGCTCACCCAAAATAAACTCTGGAAACACCATATATTTT. This translates into CASSPKINSGNTIYF.

This rearrangement joins TRBV3-1 (or the pseudogene TRBV3-2) to TRBJ2-1, with TRBD1 matching 9 bases. CDR3 length: 18 amino acids. From germline, CDR1 is LGHDT and CDR2 YNNKEL (reference sequence). The trim removed 4 bases at V and 5 bases at J, leaving 15 bases unmatched. The CDR3 loop reads CASSPRPGLGTGNNEQFF. CDR3 coding DNA: TGTGCCAGCAGCCCTCGTCCGGGGTTAGGGACAGGGAACAATGAGCAGTTCTTC.